This TCR beta chain was documented in a study of T cell repertoires in cytomegalovirus infection. About the research overall: Selection of CMV epitopes for the study included recently identified HLA-C-restricted and well-studied HLA-B-restricted ones. General study points: There were carriers of CMV plus the relevant HLA, and cumulative public TCR beta family frequency identified them.

Germline CDR1 MNHEY, CDR2 SVGEGT. The CDR3 has 13 amino acids. The V end was cut by 3 bases, the J end by 2 bases, with 7 bases between. In regard to this clonotype: What it binds is not known.

TCRdb re-called the reads with MiXCR, one entry per CDR3 protein. In the table there are hundreds of thousands of distinct CDR3 sequences, around 30% of which are singletons. The sample was cultured CD8+ T cells from PBMCs, taken from culture after CMV antigen stimulation. V gene TRBV6-2 or TRBV6-3 combines with J gene TRBJ2-5; D ambiguous. The receptor was derived from a human donor in good health (CMV status not recorded). Some clones in this sample may be carry-over from other donors' samples. The CDR3 reads CASSYFAQETQYF. The CDR3 region has the DNA TGTGCCAGCAGTTATTTCGCACAAGAGACCCAGTACTTC.